These 26 T cell receptor beta chains came from one sample sequenced in a study of T-cell reconstitution after alpha-beta-depleted transplantation in children. Unique molecular identifiers were incorporated when the TCRbeta library was constructed. TCRdb fed the PCR reads into MiXCR, producing one record per CDR3 protein. The sample lists roughly 100,000 distinct CDR3 sequences; roughly 7.2% were seen once. The sequences come from PBMCs, collected before TCRalphabeta/CD19-depleted stem cell transplant. All receptors derive from a boy younger than 10 with acute lymphoblastic leukemia, due to receive a stem cell transplant.

This clonotype was seen many times. The rearrangement joins TRBV4-3 to TRBJ1-3; D unresolved. Trimming pared 0 bases from V and 0 bases from J, leaving 9 bases between. This CDR3 has 16 residues. The germline V gene has CDR1 LGHNA and CDR2 YSLEER. CDR3 nucleotide sequence: TGCGCCAGCAGCCAAGATGTGGAGAGCTCTGGAAACACCATATATTTT. Amino acids: CASSQDVESSGNTIYF.

This chain uses TRBV27 with TRBJ2-1; D uncertain. The length of the CDR3 is 13 residues. Germline V gene data show CDR1 as MNHEY and CDR2 as SMNVEV (reference sequence). The V end lost 7 bases, the J end lost 5 bases, and 12 bases lay between the germline ends. The CDR3 coding sequence is TGTGCCAGCATCGAGGCAGGCAACAATGAGCAGTTCTTC. Its translation is CASIEAGNNEQFF.

At least ten counts were recorded for this clonotype. The chain combines TRBV3-1 with TRBJ2-2, with a tentative D call TRBD2 (6 bases). V lost 3 bases and J lost 0, with 8 bases in between. This CDR3 region has 15 residues. Germline CDR1 LGHDT, CDR2 YNNKEL (reference sequence). The CDR3 DNA is TGTGCCAGCAGCCAGGGGGGTACGAACACCGGGGAGCTGTTTTTT. It codes for CASSQGGTNTGELFF.

This clonotype occurred many times. The V and J genes are TRBV28 and TRBJ2-5, with TRBD1 as a possible D gene (6 bases). This CDR3 is 15 amino acids long. CDR1 is MDHEN, CDR2 SYDVKM, per germline. V was trimmed by 3 bases and J by 4 bases, leaving 15 bases between them. The CDR3 DNA reads as TGTGCCAGCAGTTTTTCATCAGGGGTAGCAGAGACCCAGTACTTC. It codes for CASSFSSGVAETQYF.

This clonotype was seen at least ten times. V gene TRBV12-3 or TRBV12-4 combines with J gene TRBJ1-2; possibly TRBD1 for D (6 bases). CDR3 length: 16 amino acids. The V gene lost 2 bases and the J gene lost 0 bases, with 13 bases spanning the gap. The CDR3 sequence: CASSLMGTHPNYGYTF. The CDR3 coding sequence is TGTGCCAGCAGTTTAATGGGGACACATCCTAACTATGGCTACACCTTC.

This clonotype appeared a few times. The chain combines TRBV28 with TRBJ1-6; D ambiguous. The CDR3 loop spans 15 amino acids. Germline assignment: CDR1 MDHEN and CDR2 SYDVKM. V shed 5 bases and J shed 1 base, with 9 bases lying between them. CDR3 loop: CASSQPGSYNSPLHF. The CDR3 DNA follows: TGTGCCAGCAGTCAACCCGGGTCCTATAATTCACCCCTCCACTTT. Drawing the rest from reference TRBV28 and TRBJ1-6, the complete variable domain is DVKVTQSSRYLVKRTGEKVFLECVQDMDHENMFWYRQDPGLGLRLIYFSYDVKMKEKGDIPEGYSVSREKKERFSLILESASTNQTSMYLCASSQPGSYNSPLHFGNGTRLTVT.

Ten or more counts support this clonotype. The genes are TRBV7-3 and TRBJ2-3; TRBD2 matches 9 bases. Germline values: CDR1 SGHTA, CDR2 FQGTGA. V lost 6 bases and J lost 3; bases outside the gene matches: 7. CDR3 length: 15 residues. The CDR3, as DNA: TGTGCCAGCAGTTTAGCGGGGGAGATTACAGATACGCAGTATTTT. Translating gives CASSLAGEITDTQYF.

The CDR3 region has the DNA TGTGCCAGCAGCTTAACTAACGTGAACTATGGCTACACCTTC. This gives the protein CASSLTNVNYGYTF. This chain uses TRBV11-2 with TRBJ1-2; no definite D call. Trimming took off 2 bases at V and 2 bases at J, with 9 bases between the two ends. This CDR3 region has 14 residues. From germline, CDR1 is SGHAT and CDR2 FQNNGV. The whole variable domain, filled in from reference TRBV11-2 and TRBJ1-2, reads EAGVAQSPRYKIIEKRQSVAFWCNPISGHATLYWYQQILGQGPKLLIQFQNNGVVDDSQLPKDRFSAERLKGVDSTLKIQPAKLEDSAVYLCASSLTNVNYGYTFGSGTRLTVV.

This rearrangement joins TRBV4-3 to TRBJ2-1; 8 positions agree with TRBD2. CDR3 length: 16 amino acids. V was pared by 2 bases and J by 2 bases, with 5 bases of the junction left unmatched. Germline lookup yields CDR1 LGHNA and CDR2 YSLEER. CDR3 nucleotides: TGCGCCAGCAGCCAACGACTAGCGAAGACCTACAATGAGCAGTTCTTC. Residues: CASSQRLAKTYNEQFF.

Notes on this clonotype: A much more abundant neighbour one base away suggests this may be a read error. No conserved phenylalanine or tryptophan is present at the end of the CDR3, so a read error is the likely explanation. The chain combines TRBV12-3 or TRBV12-4 with TRBJ1-2; 7 bases are a match to TRBD1. The CDR3 is 14 residues long. V shed 1 base, J shed 4 bases, and the junction held 3 bases outside the gene matches. The CDR3 is CASSLVQGIYGYTC. The CDR3 nucleotides are TGTGCCAGCAGTTTAGTACAGGGGATCTATGGCTACACCTGC.

The chain combines TRBV12-3 or TRBV12-4 with TRBJ2-1; 9 bases are a match to TRBD1. The CDR3 is 14 residues long. The V and J ends lost 5 bases and 3 bases, in that order; junction bases with no gene match: 2. Written as DNA, the CDR3 is TGTGCCAGCAGTACGACAGGGGGCTACAATGAGCAGTTCTTC. This translates into CASSTTGGYNEQFF.

The CDR3, as DNA: TGTGCCAGCAGTTTGGGCAGGGCCACCGGGGAGCTGTTTTTT. This sequence encodes CASSLGRATGELFF. The chain recombines TRBV12-3 or TRBV12-4 with TRBJ2-2, with D perhaps TRBD1 (5 bases). The V and J ends lost 3 bases and 4 bases respectively, with 9 bases between them. The CDR3 length is 14 residues.

Comments on this clonotype: A read error is possible here, since a much larger clone lies one base away. This chain uses TRBV11-3 with TRBJ2-1, with no clear D. The CDR3 length is 11 residues. With 4 bases removed from V and 9 bases from J, the gap between germline ends came to 7 bases. Germline assignment: CDR1 SGHNT and CDR2 YENEEA. In DNA form, the CDR3 reads TGTGCCAGCAGCTCCACCAGTGAGCAGTTCTTC. Translated: CASSSTSEQFF.

This clonotype has at least ten counts. This sequence joins TRBV4-2 and TRBJ2-3; 8 bases line up with TRBD2. This CDR3 has 15 amino acids. V dropped 4 bases and J dropped 5; count of bases not matched to a gene: 8. Germline CDR1 and CDR2: LGHNA and YNFKEQ. The CDR3 reads CASSLQSGGRDTQYF. DNA for the CDR3: TGTGCCAGCAGCCTACAGTCGGGGGGGAGAGATACGCAGTATTTT.

This clonotype was observed many times. This chain links TRBV5-5 with TRBJ2-1; the D gene is possibly TRBD2 (5 bases). Germline values: CDR1 SGHKS, CDR2 YYEKEE (reference sequence). The CDR3 has 15 amino acids. With 4 bases removed from V and 0 bases from J, the gap between germline ends came to 11 bases. The CDR3: CASSRLAGSYNEQFF. The CDR3 DNA follows: TGTGCCAGCAGCAGACTCGCGGGCTCCTACAATGAGCAGTTCTTC. The variable domain in full, completed from reference TRBV5-5 and TRBJ2-1, reads DAGVTQSPTHLIKTRGQQVTLRCSPISGHKSVSWYQQVLGQGPQFIFQYYEKEERGRGNFPDRFSARQFPNYSSELNVNALLLGDSALYLCASSRLAGSYNEQFFGPGTRLTVL.

V is TRBV10-3 and J is TRBJ2-1; 7 positions agree with TRBD2. CDR3 length equals 15 residues. The germline CDR1 and CDR2 sequences are ENHRY and SYGVKD. V trimming: 6 bases; J trimming: 3 bases; junction bases outside the gene matches: 8. CDR3 protein: CAISTSEQNYNEQFF. CDR3 coding DNA: TGTGCCATCAGCACTAGCGAACAGAACTACAATGAGCAGTTCTTC.

In its sample, this clonotype was seen many times. V is TRBV5-1 and J is TRBJ1-2; D unresolved. Germline V lookup: CDR1 SGHRS, CDR2 YFSETQ. Between the trimmed V and J ends, which lost 3 bases and 10 bases, there was a span of 13 bases. The CDR3 totals 12 residues. CDR3 sequence (DNA): TGCGCCAGCAGCTGGCCTGACGGAACCTACACCTTC. Protein sequence: CASSWPDGTYTF.

Many counts were recorded for this clonotype. The chain employs TRBV27 and TRBJ2-1; TRBD2 aligns across 8 bases. Trimming removed 2 bases from V and 7 bases from J; junction bases left unmatched: 4. The CDR3 runs to 14 residues. Per germline, CDR1 MNHEY and CDR2 SMNVEV (reference sequence). Written as DNA, the CDR3 is TGTGCCAGCAGTTTACGGGGGGGGATTAATGAGCAGTTCTTC. Translation gives CASSLRGGINEQFF.

The chain is built from TRBV5-6 and TRBJ2-3; TRBD2 agrees at 7 bases. The junction had 19 bases not matched to a gene; V was cut back by 3 bases and J by 3 bases. The CDR3 runs to 19 residues. Germline lookup yields CDR1 SGHDT and CDR2 YYEEEE. The DNA of the CDR3 is TGTGCCAGCAGCTCGCCGGGAACAACGGGGGGTCTAGAAACAGATACGCAGTATTTT. The encoded protein is CASSSPGTTGGLETDTQYF.

This clonotype was recorded many times. This CDR3 reads CASSQGDDNEQFF. The CDR3, as DNA: TGTGCCAGCAGCCAGGGTGATGACAATGAGCAGTTCTTC. The chain joins TRBV11-3 to TRBJ2-1; a possible D gene is TRBD1 (5 bases). Trimming cost V 5 bases and J 5 bases, with 10 bases left between them. Germline lookup yields CDR1 SGHNT and CDR2 YENEEA. The CDR3 loop spans 13 amino acids.

The chain combines TRBV7-7 with TRBJ2-5; D gene unclear. CDR1 is SSHAT and CDR2 is FNYEAQ in the germline V gene (reference sequence). Trimming pared 5 bases from V and 5 bases from J, leaving 9 bases between. The CDR3 has 12 residues. CDR3 coding DNA: TGTGCCAGCAGCCCCCTCAGGGAGACCCAGTACTTC. As protein: CASSPLRETQYF.

In this sample, this clonotype turned up many times. V is TRBV4-3 and J is TRBJ2-5, with D possibly matching TRBD1 (5 bases). The germline V gene has CDR1 LGHNA and CDR2 YSLEER. CDR3 length equals 14 residues. Trimming took 4 bases from V and 5 from J, leaving 14 bases between them. CDR3 region: CASSPLGQSETQYF. The CDR3 DNA sequence: TGCGCCAGCAGCCCTCTCGGACAATCGGAGACCCAGTACTTC.

In regard to this clonotype: One junction end does not reproduce the germline sequence, and a read error may be involved. V and J are TRBV20-1 and TRBJ2-7, with D uncertain. This CDR3 region has 12 residues. The germline V gene encodes CDR1 DFQATT and CDR2 SNEGSKA (reference sequence). The CDR3 spells CRASGSPYEQYF. Written as DNA, the CDR3 is TGCAGAGCTAGTGGGTCGCCTTACGAGCAGTACTTC.

The chain is built from TRBV6-5 and TRBJ1-4; no reliable D call. Germline values: CDR1 MNHEY, CDR2 SVGAGI. This CDR3 comprises 17 residues. V lost 0 bases and J 1 base, leaving 12 bases between the germline ends. DNA for the CDR3: TGTGCCAGCAGTTACTCGCCCTCAGCCCTAACTAATGAAAAACTGTTTTTT. It is translated as CASSYSPSALTNEKLFF.

This clonotype appeared many times. The chain couples TRBV4-2 to TRBJ1-2; the D gene is possibly TRBD1 (5 bases). Per the germline V gene, CDR1 is LGHNA and CDR2 is YNFKEQ. There are 17 residues in the CDR3. Trimming removed 0 bases at V and 4 bases at J, with 18 bases between. The CDR3 loop is CASSQDYIRDGFYGYTF. The CDR3 nucleotides read TGTGCCAGCAGCCAAGATTACATAAGGGACGGTTTCTATGGCTACACCTTC.

The table lists this clonotype with many counts. The V gene is TRBV7-9, the J gene TRBJ2-6; D uncertain. Germline-derived CDR1 and CDR2 are SEHNR and FQNEAQ (reference sequence). The ends were cut back, 5 bases at V and 0 bases at J, with 11 bases in the middle. This CDR3 comprises 16 residues. The CDR3 reads CASSPPGFSGANVLTF. The CDR3 nucleotides read TGTGCCAGCAGCCCCCCCGGCTTCTCTGGGGCCAACGTCCTGACTTTC.